This T cell receptor beta chain stems from a study of CXCR3-negative and CXCR3-positive naive CD8 T cells. Study-level points and caveats: The TRB CDR3s that CXCR3-positive naive cells carried were more hydrophobic than those of CXCR3-negative naive cells. Both of the naive subsets showed about the same high diversity, but memory CD8+ cells had much less. CXCR3 expression partially decreased after cryopreservation; most assays used fresh PBMCs.

As to this clonotype: The antigen is undetermined.

The authors made the TRB cDNA libraries by 5' RACE using UMI labels. TCRdb re-called the 5' RACE reads; every CDR3 protein appears as one record, without DNA. The listing records some 150,000 distinct CDR3 sequences. Germline lookup yields CDR1 DFQATT and CDR2 SNEGSKA (reference sequence). The length of the CDR3 is 15 residues. The receptor was derived from a human donor in good health. Some clones in this sample may be carry-over from other donors' samples. This chain joins TRBV20-1 and TRBJ2-7; no DNA is available, so the TRBD2 call from TCRdb remains unchecked. Sequencing used naive CXCR3+ CD8+ T cells from blood. As for subset: CD45RO-CCR7+CD27+CD95- naive CD8+ T cells expressing CXCR3 (TNR3+). The CDR3 loop reads CSATLGQILSYEQYF.